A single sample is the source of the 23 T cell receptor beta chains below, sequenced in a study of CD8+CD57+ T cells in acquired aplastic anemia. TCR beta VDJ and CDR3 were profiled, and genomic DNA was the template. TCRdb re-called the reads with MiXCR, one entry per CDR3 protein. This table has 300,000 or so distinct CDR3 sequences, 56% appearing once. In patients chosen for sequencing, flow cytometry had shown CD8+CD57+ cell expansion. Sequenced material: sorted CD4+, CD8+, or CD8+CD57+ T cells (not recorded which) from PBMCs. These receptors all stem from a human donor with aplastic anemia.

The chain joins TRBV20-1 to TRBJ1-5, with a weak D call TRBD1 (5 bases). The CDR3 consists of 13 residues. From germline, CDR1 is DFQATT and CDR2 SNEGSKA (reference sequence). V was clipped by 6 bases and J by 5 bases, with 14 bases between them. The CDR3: CSAIGGSHQPQHF. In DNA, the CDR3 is TGCAGTGCCATCGGGGGGTCCCATCAGCCCCAGCATTTT.

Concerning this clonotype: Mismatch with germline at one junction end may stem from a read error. The CDR3: CASSLPDRSAFSGCTF. In nucleotides, the CDR3 is TGTGCCAGCAGCCTACCGGACAGATCAGCCTTCTCTGGCTGCACCTTC. This chain uses TRBV5-4 with TRBJ1-2; a possible D gene is TRBD1 (6 bases). Germline V gene sequence: CDR1 SGHNT, CDR2 YYREEE (reference sequence). The CDR3 spans 16 residues.

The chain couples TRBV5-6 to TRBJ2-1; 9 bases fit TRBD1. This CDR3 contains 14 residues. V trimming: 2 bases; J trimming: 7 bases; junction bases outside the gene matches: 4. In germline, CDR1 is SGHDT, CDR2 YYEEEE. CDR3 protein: CASSLAGTGNEQFF. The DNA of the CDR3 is TGTGCCAGCAGCTTAGCCGGGACAGGGAATGAGCAGTTCTTC.

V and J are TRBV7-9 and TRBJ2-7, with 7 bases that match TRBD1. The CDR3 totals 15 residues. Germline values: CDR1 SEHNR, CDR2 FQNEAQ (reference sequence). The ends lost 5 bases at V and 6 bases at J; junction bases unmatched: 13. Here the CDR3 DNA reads TGTGCCAGCAGCCCCAGTCCCGGGACAGTTTCCGAGCAGTACTTC. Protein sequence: CASSPSPGTVSEQYF.

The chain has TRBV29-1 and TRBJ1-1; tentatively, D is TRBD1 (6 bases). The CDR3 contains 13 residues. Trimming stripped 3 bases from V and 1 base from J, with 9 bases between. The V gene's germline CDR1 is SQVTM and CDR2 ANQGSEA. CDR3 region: CSVEGHKNTEAFF. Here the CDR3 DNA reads TGCAGCGTTGAGGGACACAAGAACACTGAAGCTTTCTTT.

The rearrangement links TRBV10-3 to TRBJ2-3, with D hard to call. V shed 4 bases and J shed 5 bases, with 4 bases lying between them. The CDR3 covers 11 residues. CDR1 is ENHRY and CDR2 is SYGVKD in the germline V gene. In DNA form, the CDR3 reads TGTGCCATCAGTGCGGGAGATACGCAGTATTTT. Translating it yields CAISAGDTQYF.

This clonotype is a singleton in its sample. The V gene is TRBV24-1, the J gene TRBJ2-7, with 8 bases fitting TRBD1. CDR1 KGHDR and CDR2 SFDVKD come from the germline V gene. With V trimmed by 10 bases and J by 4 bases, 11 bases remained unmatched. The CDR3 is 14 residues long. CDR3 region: CATARGRGLYEQYF. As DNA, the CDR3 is TGTGCCACTGCTCGGGGCAGGGGGCTATACGAGCAGTACTTC.

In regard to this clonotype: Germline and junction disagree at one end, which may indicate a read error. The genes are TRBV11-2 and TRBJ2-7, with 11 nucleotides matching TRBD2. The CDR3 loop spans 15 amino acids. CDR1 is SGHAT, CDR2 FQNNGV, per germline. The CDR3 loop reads CASSLGLADSYEQYF. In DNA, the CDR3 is TGCGCCAGCAGCCTGGGACTAGCGGACTCCTACGAGCAGTACTTC. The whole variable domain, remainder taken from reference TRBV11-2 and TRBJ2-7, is EAGVAQSPRYKIIEKRQSVAFWCNPISGHATLYWYQQILGQGPKLLIQFQNNGVVDDSQLPKDRFSAERLKGVDSTLKIQPAKLEDSAVYLCASSLGLADSYEQYFGPGTRLTVT.

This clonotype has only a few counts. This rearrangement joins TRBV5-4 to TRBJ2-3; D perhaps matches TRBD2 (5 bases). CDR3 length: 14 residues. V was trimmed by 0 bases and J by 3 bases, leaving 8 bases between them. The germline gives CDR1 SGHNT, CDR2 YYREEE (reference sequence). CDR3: CASSLDGGTDTQYF. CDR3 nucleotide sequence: TGTGCCAGCAGCTTGGATGGAGGTACAGATACGCAGTATTTT. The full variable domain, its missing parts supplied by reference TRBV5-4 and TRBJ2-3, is ETGVTQSPTHLIKTRGQQVTLRCSSQSGHNTVSWYQQALGQGPQFIFQYYREEENGRGNFPPRFSGLQFPNYSSELNVNALELDDSALYLCASSLDGGTDTQYFGPGTRLTVL.

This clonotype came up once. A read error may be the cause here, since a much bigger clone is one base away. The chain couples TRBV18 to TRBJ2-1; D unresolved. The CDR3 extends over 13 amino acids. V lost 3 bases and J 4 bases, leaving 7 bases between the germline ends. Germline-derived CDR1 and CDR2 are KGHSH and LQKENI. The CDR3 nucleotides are TGTGCCAGCTCACCCGCCATGTACAATGAGCAGTTCTTC. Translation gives CASSPAMYNEQFF.

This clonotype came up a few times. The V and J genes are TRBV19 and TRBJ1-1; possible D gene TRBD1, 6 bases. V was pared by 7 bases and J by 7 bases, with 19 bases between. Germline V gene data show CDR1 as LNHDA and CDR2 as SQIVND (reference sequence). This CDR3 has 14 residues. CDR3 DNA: TGTGCCAGTACAGGACAGACAAGATCCGATGAAGCTTTCTTT. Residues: CASTGQTRSDEAFF.

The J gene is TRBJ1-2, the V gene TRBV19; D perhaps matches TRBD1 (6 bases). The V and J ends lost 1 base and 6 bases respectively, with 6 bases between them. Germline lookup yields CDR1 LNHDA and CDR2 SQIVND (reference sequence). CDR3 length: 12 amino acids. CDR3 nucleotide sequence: TGTGCCAGTAGTATAGGGACAGATGGCTACACCTTC. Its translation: CASSIGTDGYTF.

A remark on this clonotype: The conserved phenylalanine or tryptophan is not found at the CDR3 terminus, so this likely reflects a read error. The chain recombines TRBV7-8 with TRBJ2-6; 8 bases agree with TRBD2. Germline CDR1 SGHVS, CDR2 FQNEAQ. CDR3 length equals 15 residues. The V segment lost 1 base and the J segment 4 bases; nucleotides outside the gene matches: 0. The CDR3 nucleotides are TGTGCCAGCAGCTTAGGGACTAGCGGGGCCAACGTCCTGACTTCC. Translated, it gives CASSLGTSGANVLTS.

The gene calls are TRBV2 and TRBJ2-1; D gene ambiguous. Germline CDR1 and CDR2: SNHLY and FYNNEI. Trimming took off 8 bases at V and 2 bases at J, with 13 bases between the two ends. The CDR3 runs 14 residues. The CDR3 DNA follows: TGTGCCAGCGGTAAAGGGTTTGCCTACAATGAGCAGTTCTTC. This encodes CASGKGFAYNEQFF.

In nucleotides, the CDR3 is TGCAGCGTCTCGACAGGGATTAACACTGAAGCTTTCTTT. As protein: CSVSTGINTEAFF. The V call is TRBV29-1, the J call TRBJ1-1, with 7 positions matching TRBD1. V lost 6 bases to trimming and J lost 2 bases; unmatched junction nucleotides: 6. The CDR3 has 13 amino acids. Germline-derived CDR1 and CDR2 are SQVTM and ANQGSEA.

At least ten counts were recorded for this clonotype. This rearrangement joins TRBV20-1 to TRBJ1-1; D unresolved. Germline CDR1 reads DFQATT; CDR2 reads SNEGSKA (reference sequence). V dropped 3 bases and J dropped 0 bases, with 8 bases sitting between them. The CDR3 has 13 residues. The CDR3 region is CSASQAMNTEAFF. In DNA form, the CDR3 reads TGCAGTGCTAGCCAGGCTATGAACACTGAAGCTTTCTTT.

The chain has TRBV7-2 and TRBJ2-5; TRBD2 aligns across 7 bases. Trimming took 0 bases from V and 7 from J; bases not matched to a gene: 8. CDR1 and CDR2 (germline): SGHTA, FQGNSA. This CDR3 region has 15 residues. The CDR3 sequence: CASSLAEAGPLTQYF. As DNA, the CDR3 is TGTGCCAGCAGCTTAGCAGAAGCGGGACCCCTGACCCAGTACTTC. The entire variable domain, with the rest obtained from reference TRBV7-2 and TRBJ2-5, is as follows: GAGVSQSPSNKVTEKGKDVELRCDPISGHTALYWYRQSLGQGLEFLIYFQGNSAPDKSGLPSDRFSAERTGGSVSTLTIQRTQQEDSAVYLCASSLAEAGPLTQYFGPGTRLLVL.

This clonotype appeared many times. CDR3 amino acids: CASSSSDRGGETQYF. The CDR3 DNA sequence: TGCGCCAGCAGCTCCTCAGACAGGGGGGGAGAGACCCAGTACTTC. The rearrangement uses TRBV5-1 and TRBJ2-5; 9 bases map to TRBD1. There are 15 residues in the CDR3. Trimming took 3 bases from V and 4 from J; bases not matched to a gene: 7. Germline V gives CDR1 SGHRS, CDR2 YFSETQ.

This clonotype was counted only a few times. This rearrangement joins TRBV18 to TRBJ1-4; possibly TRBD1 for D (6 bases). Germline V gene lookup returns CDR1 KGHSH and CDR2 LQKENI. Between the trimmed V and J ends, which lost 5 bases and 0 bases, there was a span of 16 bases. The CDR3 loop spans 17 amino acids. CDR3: CASSLRQGGATNEKLFF. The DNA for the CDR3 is TGTGCCAGCTCATTACGACAAGGGGGGGCAACTAATGAAAAACTGTTTTTT.

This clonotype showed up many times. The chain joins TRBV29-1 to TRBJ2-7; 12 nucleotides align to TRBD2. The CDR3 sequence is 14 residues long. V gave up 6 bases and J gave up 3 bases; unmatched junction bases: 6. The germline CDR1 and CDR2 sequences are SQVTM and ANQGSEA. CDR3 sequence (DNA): TGCAGCGTAATCGGACTAGCGGGAAGCTACGAGCAGTACTTC. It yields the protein CSVIGLAGSYEQYF.

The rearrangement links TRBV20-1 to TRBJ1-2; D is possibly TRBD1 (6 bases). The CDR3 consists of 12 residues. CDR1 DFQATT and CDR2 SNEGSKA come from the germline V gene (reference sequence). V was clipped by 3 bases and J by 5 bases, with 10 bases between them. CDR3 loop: CSARGGGYGYTF. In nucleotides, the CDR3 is TGCAGTGCTAGGGGGGGCGGGTATGGCTACACCTTC.

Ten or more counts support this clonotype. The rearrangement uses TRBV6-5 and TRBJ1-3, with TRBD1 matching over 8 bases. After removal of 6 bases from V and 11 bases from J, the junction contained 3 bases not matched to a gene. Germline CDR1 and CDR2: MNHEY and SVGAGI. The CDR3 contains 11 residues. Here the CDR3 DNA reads TGTGCCAGCAGCGACAGGGGCGCCATATATTTT. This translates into CASSDRGAIYF.

Written as DNA, the CDR3 is TGTGCCAGTAGGCTTAAGCGGGGTAGGACCTACGAGCAGTACTTC. This translates into CASRLKRGRTYEQYF. The genes are TRBV19 and TRBJ2-7, with 7 bases matching TRBD2. The CDR3 sequence is 15 residues long. V was clipped by 6 bases and J by 2 bases; unmatched bases: 10. CDR1 and CDR2 (germline): LNHDA, SQIVND (reference sequence).